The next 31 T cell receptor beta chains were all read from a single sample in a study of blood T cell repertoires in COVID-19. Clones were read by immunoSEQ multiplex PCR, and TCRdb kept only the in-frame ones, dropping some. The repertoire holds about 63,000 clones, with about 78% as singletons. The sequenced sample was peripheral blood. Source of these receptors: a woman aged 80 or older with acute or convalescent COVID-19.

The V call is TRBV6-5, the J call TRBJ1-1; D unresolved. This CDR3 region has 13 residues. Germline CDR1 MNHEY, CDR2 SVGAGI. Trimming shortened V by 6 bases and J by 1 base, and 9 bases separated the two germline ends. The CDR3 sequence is CASSQTQNTEAFF. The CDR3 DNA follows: TGTGCCAGCAGCCAGACACAGAACACTGAAGCTTTCTTT.

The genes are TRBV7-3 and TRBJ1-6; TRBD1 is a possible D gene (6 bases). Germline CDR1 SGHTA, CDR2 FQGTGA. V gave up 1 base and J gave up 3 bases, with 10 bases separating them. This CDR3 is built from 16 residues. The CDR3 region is CASSLSATGYNSPLHF. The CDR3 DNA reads TGTGCCAGCAGCTTAAGTGCGACAGGCTATAATTCACCCCTCCACTTT. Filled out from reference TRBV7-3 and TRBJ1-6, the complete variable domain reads GAGVSQTPSNKVTEKGKYVELRCDPISGHTALYWYRQSLGQGPEFLIYFQGTGAADDSGLPNDRFFAVRPEGSVSTLKIQRTERGDSAVYLCASSLSATGYNSPLHFGNGTRLTVT.

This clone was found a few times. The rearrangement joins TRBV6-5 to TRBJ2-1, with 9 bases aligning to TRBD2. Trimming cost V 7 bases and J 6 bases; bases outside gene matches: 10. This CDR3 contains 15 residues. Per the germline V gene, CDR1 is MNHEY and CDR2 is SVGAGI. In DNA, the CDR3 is TGTGCCAGCAAAACGGGAGCGGGAGGTAGCAATGAGCAGTTCTTC. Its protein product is CASKTGAGGSNEQFF.

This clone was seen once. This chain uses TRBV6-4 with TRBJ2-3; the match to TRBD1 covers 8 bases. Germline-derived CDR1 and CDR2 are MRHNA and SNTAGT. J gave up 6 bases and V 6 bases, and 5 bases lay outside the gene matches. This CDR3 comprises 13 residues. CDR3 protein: CASRGTGGDTQYF. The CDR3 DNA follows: TGTGCCAGCAGGGGGACAGGCGGGGATACGCAGTATTTT.

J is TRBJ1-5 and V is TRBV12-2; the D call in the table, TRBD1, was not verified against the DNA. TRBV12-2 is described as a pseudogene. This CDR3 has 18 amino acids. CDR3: CASRLAHRMEFLGQPQHF. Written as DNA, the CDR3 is TGTGCAAGTCGCTTAGCGCACAGGATGGAATTTCTGGGGCAGCCCCAGCATTTT.

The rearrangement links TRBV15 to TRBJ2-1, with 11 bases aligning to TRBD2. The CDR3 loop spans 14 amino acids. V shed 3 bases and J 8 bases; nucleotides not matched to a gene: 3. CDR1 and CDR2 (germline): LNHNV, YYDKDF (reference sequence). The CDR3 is CATSSSGRGDEQFF. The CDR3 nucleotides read TGTGCCACCAGCAGTAGCGGGAGGGGCGATGAGCAGTTCTTC.

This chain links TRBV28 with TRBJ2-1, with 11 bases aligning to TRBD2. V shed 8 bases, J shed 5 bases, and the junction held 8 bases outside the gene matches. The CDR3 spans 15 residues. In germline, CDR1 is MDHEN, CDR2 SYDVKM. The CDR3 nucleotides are TGTGCCAGCCGATTAGCGGGAGGGCCTAACAATGAGCAGTTCTTC. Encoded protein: CASRLAGGPNNEQFF.

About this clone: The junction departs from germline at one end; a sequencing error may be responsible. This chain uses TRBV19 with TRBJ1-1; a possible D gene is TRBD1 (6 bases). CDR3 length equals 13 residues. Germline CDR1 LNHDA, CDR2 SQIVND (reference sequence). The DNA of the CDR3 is TGTGCCAGTAGTTCCCTCCGGGACACCGAAGCTTTCTTT. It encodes CASSSLRDTEAFF.

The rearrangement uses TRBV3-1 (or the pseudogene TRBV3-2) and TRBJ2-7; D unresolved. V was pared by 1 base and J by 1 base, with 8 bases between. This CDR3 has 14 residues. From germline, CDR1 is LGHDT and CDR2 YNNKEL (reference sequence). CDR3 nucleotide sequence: TGTGCCAGCAGCCAAGGTCCAGAATCCTACGAGCAGTACTTC. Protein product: CASSQGPESYEQYF.

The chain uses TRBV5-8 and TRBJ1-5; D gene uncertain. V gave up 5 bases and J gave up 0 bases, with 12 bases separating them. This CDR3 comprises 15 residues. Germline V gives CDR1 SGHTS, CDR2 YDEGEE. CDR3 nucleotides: TGTGCCAGCAGTTTTCGGGTCAATAGCAATCAGCCCCAGCATTTT. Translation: CASSFRVNSNQPQHF.

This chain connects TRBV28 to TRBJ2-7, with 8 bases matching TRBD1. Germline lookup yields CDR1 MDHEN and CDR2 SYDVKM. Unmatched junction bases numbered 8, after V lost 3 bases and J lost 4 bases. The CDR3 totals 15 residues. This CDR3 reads CASSFEGQALYEQYF. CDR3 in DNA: TGTGCCAGCAGTTTCGAGGGACAGGCTTTGTACGAGCAGTACTTC.

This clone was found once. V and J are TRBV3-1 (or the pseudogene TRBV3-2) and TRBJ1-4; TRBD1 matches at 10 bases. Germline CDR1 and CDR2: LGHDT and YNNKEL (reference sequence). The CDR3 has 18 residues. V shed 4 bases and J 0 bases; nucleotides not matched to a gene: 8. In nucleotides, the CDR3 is TGTGCCAGCAGCCCCCCGGGACAGGGGACTGCAACTAATGAAAAACTGTTTTTT. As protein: CASSPPGQGTATNEKLFF.

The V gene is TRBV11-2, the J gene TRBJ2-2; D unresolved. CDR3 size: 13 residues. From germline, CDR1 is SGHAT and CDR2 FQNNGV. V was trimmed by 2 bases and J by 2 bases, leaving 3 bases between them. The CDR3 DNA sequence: TGTGCCAGCAGCTTAACAAACACCGGGGAGCTGTTTTTT. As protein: CASSLTNTGELFF.

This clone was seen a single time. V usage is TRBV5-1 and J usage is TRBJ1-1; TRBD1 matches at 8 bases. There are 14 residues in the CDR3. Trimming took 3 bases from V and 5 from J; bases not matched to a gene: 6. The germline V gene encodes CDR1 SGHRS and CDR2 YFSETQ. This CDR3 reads CASSSGQGWTEAFF. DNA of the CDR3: TGCGCCAGCAGCTCCGGACAGGGATGGACTGAAGCTTTCTTT. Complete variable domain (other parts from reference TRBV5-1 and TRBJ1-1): KAGVTQTPRYLIKTRGQQVTLSCSPISGHRSVSWYQQTPGQGLQFLFEYFSETQRNKGNFPGRFSGRQFSNSRSEMNVSTLELGDSALYLCASSSGQGWTEAFFGQGTRLTVV.

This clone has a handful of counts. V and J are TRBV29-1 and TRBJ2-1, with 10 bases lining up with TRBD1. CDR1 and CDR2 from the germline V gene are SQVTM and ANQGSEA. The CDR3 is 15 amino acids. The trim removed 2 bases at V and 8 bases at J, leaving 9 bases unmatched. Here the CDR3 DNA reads TGCAGCGTTGAACCCCGGGACAGGGGTAGCTATGAGCAGTTCTTC. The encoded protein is CSVEPRDRGSYEQFF.

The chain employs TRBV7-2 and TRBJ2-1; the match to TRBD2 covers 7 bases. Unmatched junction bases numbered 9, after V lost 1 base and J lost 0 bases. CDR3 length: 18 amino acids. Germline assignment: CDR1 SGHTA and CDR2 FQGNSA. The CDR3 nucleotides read TGTGCCAGCAGCTTAGAAGGCCTAGCGGCTCTCTCCTACAATGAGCAGTTCTTC. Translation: CASSLEGLAALSYNEQFF.

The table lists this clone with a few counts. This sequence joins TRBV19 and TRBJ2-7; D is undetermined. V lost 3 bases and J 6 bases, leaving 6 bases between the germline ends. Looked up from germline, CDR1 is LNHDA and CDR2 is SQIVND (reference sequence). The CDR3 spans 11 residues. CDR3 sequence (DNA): TGTGCCAGTAGTATTAGAAGCGAGCAGTACTTC. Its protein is CASSIRSEQYF. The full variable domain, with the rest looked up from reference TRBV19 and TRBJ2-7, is DGGITQSPKYLFRKEGQNVTLSCEQNLNHDAMYWYRQDPGQGLRLIYYSQIVNDFQKGDIAEGYSVSREKKESFPLTVTSAQKNPTAFYLCASSIRSEQYFGPGTRLTVT.

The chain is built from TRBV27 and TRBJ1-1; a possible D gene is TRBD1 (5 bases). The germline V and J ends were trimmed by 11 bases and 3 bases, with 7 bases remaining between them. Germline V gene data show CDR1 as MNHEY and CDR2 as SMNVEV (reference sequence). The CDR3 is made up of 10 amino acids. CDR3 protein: CAQGYTEAFF. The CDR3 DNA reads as TGTGCCCAGGGTTACACTGAAGCTTTCTTT.

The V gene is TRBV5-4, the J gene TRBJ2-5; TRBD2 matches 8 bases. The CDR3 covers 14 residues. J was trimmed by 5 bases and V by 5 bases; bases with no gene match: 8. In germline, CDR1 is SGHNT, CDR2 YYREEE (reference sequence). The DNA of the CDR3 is TGTGCCAGCAGGCTCGCGGGAGGCCGGGAGACCCAGTACTTC. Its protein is CASRLAGGRETQYF.

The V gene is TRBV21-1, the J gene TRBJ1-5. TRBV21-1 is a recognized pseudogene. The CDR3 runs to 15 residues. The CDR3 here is CASSKGEVGGQPQHF. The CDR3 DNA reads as TGTGCCAGCAGCAAAGGAGAGGTCGGCGGACAGCCCCAGCATTTT.

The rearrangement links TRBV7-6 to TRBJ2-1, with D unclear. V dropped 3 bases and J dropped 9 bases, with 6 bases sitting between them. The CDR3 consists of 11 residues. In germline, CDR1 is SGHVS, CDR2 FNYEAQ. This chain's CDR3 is CASSFEAEQFF. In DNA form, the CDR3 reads TGTGCCAGCAGCTTCGAGGCTGAGCAGTTCTTC.

The CDR3 is CASRRVTYNSPLHF. The CDR3 region has the DNA TGCGCCAGCAGACGGGTTACCTATAATTCACCCCTCCACTTT. The rearrangement joins TRBV10-2 to TRBJ1-6; D is undetermined. This CDR3 contains 14 residues. Trimming shortened V by 6 bases and J by 2 bases, and 8 bases separated the two germline ends. The V gene's germline CDR1 is WSHSY and CDR2 SAAADI.

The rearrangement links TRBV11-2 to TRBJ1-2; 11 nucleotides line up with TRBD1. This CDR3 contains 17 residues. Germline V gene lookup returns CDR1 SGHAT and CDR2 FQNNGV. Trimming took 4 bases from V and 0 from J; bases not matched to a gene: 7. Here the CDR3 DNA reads TGTGCCAGCAGCTCCTTCCGGGACAGGGGGACTAACTATGGCTACACCTTC. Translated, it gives CASSSFRDRGTNYGYTF.

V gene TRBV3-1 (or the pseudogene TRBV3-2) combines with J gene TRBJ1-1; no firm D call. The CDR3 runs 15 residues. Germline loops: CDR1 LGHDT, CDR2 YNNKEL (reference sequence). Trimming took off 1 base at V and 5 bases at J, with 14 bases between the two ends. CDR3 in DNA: TGTGCCAGCAGCCAAGTTGCGACGAGGATGACTGAAGCTTTCTTT. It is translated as CASSQVATRMTEAFF.

The CDR3 sequence is CASSSGTEEQFF. As DNA, the CDR3 is TGTGCCAGCAGCTCGGGGACAGAAGAGCAGTTCTTC. The V gene is TRBV7-3, the J gene TRBJ2-1; 7 positions match TRBD1. CDR3 size: 12 residues. The ends lost 4 bases at V and 10 bases at J; junction bases unmatched: 4. Germline V gives CDR1 SGHTA, CDR2 FQGTGA.

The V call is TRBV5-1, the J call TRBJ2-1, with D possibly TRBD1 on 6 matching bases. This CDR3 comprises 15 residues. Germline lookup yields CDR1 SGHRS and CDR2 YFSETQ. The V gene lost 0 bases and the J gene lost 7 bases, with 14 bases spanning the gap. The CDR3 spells CASSLVSPRGNEQFF. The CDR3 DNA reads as TGCGCCAGCAGCTTGGTTTCCCCTAGGGGGAATGAGCAGTTCTTC.

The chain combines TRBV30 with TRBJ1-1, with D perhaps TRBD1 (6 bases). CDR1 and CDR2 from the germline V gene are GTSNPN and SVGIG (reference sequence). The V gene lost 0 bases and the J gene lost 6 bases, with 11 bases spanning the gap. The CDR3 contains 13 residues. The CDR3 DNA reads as TGTGCCTGGAGTGTACGGGGGGGCGCTGAAGCTTTCTTT. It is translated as CAWSVRGGAEAFF.

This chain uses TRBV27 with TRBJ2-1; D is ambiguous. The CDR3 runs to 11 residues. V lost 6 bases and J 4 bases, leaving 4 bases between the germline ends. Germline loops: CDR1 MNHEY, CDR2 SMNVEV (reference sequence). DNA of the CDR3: TGTGCCAGCAGCACATACAATGAGCAGTTCTTC. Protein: CASSTYNEQFF.

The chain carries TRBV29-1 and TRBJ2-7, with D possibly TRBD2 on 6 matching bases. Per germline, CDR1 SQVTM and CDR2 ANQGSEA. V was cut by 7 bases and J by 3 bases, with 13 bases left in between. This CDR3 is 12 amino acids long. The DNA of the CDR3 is TGCAGCGCGACCGGGAGCAACTACGAGCAGTACTTC. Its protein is CSATGSNYEQYF.

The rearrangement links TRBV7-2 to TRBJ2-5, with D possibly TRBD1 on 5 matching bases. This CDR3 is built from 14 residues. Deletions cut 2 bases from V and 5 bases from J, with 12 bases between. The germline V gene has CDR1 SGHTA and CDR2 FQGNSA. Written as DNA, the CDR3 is TGTGCCAGCAGCTTAATGGGGCGCCGGGAGACCCAGTACTTC. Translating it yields CASSLMGRRETQYF.

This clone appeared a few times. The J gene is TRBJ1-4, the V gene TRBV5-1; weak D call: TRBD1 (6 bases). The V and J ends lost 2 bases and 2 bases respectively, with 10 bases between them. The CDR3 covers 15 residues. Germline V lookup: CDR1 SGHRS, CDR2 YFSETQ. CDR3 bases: TGCGCCAGCAGCTTTACAGGGTCGACTAATGAAAAACTGTTTTTT. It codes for CASSFTGSTNEKLFF.